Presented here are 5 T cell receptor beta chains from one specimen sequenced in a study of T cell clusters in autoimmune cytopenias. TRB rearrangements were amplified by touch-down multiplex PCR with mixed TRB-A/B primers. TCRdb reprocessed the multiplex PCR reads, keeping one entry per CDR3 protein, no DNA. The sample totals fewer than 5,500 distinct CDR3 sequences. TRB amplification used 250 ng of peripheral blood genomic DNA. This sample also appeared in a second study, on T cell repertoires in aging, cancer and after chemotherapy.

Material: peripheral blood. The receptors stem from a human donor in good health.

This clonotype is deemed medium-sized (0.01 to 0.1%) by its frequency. This CDR3 reads CASSSQGHYGYTF. V and J are TRBV19 and TRBJ1-2; there is no DNA to check the TCRdb D call of TRBD1. This CDR3 comprises 13 residues. Germline CDR1 LNHDA, CDR2 SQIVND (reference sequence).

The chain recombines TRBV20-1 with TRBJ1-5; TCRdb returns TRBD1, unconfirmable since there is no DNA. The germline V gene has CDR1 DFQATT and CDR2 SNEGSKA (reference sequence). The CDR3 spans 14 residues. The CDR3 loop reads CSAEAGDSDQPQHF.

The CDR3 region is CASSLRQGGNNEQFF. The rearrangement uses TRBV5-1 and TRBJ2-1; TCRdb lists TRBD1, though no DNA is available to test this call. This CDR3 contains 15 residues. The germline CDR1 and CDR2 sequences are SGHRS and YFSETQ.

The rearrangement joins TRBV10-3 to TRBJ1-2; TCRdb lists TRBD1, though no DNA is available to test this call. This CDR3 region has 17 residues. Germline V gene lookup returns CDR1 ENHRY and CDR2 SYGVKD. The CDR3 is CAISEWDTGDRIYGYTF.

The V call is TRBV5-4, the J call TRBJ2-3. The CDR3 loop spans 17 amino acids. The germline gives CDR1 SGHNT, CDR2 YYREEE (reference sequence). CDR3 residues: CASSLAGVALSTDTQYF.